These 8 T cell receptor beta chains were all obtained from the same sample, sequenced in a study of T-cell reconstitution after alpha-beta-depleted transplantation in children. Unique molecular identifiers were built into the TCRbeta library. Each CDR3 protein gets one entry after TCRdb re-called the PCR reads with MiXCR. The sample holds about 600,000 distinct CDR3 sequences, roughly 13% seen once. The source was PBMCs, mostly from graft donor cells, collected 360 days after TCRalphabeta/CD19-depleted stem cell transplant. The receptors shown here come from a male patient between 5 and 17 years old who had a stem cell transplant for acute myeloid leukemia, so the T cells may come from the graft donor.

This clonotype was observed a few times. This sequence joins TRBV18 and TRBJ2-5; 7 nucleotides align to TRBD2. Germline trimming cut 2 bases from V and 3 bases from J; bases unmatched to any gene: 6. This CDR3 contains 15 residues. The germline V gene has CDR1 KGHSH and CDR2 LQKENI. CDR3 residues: CASSPMAGEEETQYF. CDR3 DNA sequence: TGTGCCAGCTCACCAATGGCGGGAGAAGAAGAGACCCAGTACTTC.

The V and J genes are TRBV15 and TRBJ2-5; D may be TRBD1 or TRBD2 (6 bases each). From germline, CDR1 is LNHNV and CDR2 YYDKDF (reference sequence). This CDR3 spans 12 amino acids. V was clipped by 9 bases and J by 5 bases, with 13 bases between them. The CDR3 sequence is CATQGRGETQYF. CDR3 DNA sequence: TGTGCCACACAGGGTCGGGGGGAGACCCAGTACTTC.

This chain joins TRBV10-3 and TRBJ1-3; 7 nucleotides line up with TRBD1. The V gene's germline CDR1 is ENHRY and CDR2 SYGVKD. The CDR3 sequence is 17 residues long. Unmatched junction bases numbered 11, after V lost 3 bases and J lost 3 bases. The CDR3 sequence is CAISDLGQDLSGNTIYF. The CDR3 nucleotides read TGTGCCATCAGTGACCTAGGACAGGACCTTAGTGGAAACACCATATATTTT.

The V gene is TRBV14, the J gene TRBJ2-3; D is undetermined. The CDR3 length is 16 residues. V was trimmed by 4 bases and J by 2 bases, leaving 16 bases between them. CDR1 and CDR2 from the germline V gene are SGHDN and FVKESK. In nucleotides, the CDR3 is TGTGCCAGCAGCCGGGCGTTACGGGCAACCACAGATACGCAGTATTTT. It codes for CASSRALRATTDTQYF.

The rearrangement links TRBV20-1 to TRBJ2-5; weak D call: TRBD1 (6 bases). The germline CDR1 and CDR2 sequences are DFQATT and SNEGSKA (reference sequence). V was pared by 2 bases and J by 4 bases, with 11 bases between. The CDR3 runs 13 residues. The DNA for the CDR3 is TGCAGTGCTAGATGGGGGCTCGGAGAGACCCAGTACTTC. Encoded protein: CSARWGLGETQYF.

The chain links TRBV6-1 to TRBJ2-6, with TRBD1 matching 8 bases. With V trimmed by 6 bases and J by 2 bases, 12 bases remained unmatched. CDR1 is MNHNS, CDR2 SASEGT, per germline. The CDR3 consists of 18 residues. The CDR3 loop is CASSPVTGDPPGANVLTF. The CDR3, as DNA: TGTGCCAGCAGCCCCGTGACAGGGGATCCTCCTGGGGCCAACGTCCTGACTTTC.

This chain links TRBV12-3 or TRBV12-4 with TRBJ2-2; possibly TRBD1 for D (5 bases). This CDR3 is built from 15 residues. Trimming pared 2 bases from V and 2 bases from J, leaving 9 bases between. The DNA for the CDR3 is TGTGCCAGCAGTTTAAACCAGGGTAACACCGGGGAGCTGTTTTTT. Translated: CASSLNQGNTGELFF.

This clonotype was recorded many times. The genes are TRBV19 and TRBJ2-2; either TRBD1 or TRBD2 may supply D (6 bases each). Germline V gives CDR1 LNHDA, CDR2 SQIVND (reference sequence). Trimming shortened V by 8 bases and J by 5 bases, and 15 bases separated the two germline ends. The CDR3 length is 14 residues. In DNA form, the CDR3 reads TGTGCCAGTGAACGGGGGCTCAAAACCGGGGAGCTGTTTTTT. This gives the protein CASERGLKTGELFF.